A selection of T cell receptor beta chains follows, all from one sample in a study of CD8 T cells in ankylosing spondylitis. TCRdb re-called the 5' RACE reads through MiXCR, storing one row per CDR3 protein. Of about 840,000 distinct CDR3 sequences in the sample, roughly 12% were seen once. Specimen: blood, either unsorted or a sorted T cell fraction (not recorded which). These receptors originate from a male donor with ankylosing spondylitis. Both conserved end residues are part of each CDR3. Each record gives: D gene, V gene, clone size, J gene, CDR3 protein, CDR3 DNA. A D gene is named only where the DNA matches it firmly. Expanded clones are given a class, and other clones once, few, many or no size at all.

D: NA; V: TRBV5-6; size: many; J: TRBJ2-5; CDR3: CASSLSWDTTQETQYF; DNA: TGTGCCAGCAGCTTGTCCTGGGACACGACGCAAGAGACCCAGTACTTC
D: NA; V: TRBV24-1; size: NA; J: TRBJ1-1; CDR3: CATSDNRLNTEAFF; DNA: TGTGCCACCAGTGATAACAGGCTGAACACTGAAGCTTTCTTT
D: NA; V: TRBV6-5; size: many; J: TRBJ2-1; CDR3: CASSYVARSSYNEQFF; DNA: TGTGCCAGCAGTTACGTAGCAAGGAGCTCCTACAATGAGCAGTTCTTC
D: TRBD1; V: TRBV5-1; size: many; J: TRBJ1-2; CDR3: CASSLTGQASYGYTF; DNA: TGCGCCAGCAGCTTGACAGGACAGGCCTCTTATGGCTACACCTTC
D: NA; V: TRBV27; size: few; J: TRBJ2-1; CDR3: CASSSGLAYHRRYNEQFF; DNA: TGTGCCAGCAGTTCAGGGCTAGCGTATCATCGTCGGTACAATGAGCAGTTCTTC
D: NA; V: TRBV20-1; size: NA; J: TRBJ2-5; CDR3: CSASWRVNPQETQYF; DNA: TGCAGTGCTAGTTGGAGGGTGAACCCCCAAGAGACCCAGTACTTC
D: TRBD1; V: TRBV20-1; size: NA; J: TRBJ2-2; CDR3: CSARAFSGTGTLFF; DNA: TGCAGTGCTAGAGCATTCTCCGGGACAGGGACGCTGTTTTTT
D: TRBD1; V: TRBV6-2/TRBV6-3; size: NA; J: TRBJ1-2; CDR3: CASRDSNYGYTF; DNA: TGTGCCAGCCGGGACAGTAACTATGGCTACACCTTC
D: NA; V: TRBV11-1; size: NA; J: TRBJ2-3; CDR3: CASTHLRSTDTQYF; DNA: TGTGCCAGCACCCACCTCCGGAGCACAGATACGCAGTATTTT
D: NA; V: TRBV29-1; size: few; J: TRBJ2-4; CDR3: CSVERLLAKNIQYF; DNA: TGCAGCGTTGAAAGGCTTCTAGCCAAAAACATTCAGTACTTC
D: TRBD2; V: TRBV5-6; size: many; J: TRBJ2-1; CDR3: CASSPGLAGGGYNEQFF; DNA: TGTGCCAGCAGCCCGGGACTAGCGGGAGGAGGGTACAATGAGCAGTTCTTC
D: NA; V: TRBV20-1; size: NA; J: TRBJ1-3; CDR3: CSAGGTVYSGNTIYF; DNA: TGCAGTGCGGGGGGGACGGTGTACTCTGGAAACACCATATATTTT
D: TRBD1; V: TRBV4-2; size: many; J: TRBJ1-2; CDR3: CASSQRDRGFNYGYTF; DNA: TGTGCCAGCAGCCAGCGGGACAGGGGATTTAACTATGGCTACACCTTC
D: NA; V: TRBV4-2; size: NA; J: TRBJ2-3; CDR3: CASSQEGAGDTQYF; DNA: TGTGCCAGCAGCCAAGAGGGCGCAGGAGATACGCAGTATTTT
D: NA; V: TRBV5-1; size: NA; J: TRBJ1-2; CDR3: CASSPELGGYTF; DNA: TGCGCCAGCAGCCCCGAATTGGGTGGCTACACCTTC
D: NA; V: TRBV4-1; size: few; J: TRBJ1-4; CDR3: CASSHTPATNEKLFF; DNA: TGCGCCAGCAGCCATACACCTGCAACTAATGAAAAACTGTTTTTT
D: NA; V: TRBV7-2; size: many; J: TRBJ2-3; CDR3: CASRRDIFTDTQYF; DNA: TGTGCCAGCAGGCGGGACATATTTACAGATACGCAGTATTTT
D: NA; V: TRBV7-2; size: few; J: TRBJ1-2; CDR3: CASSPVGINSNYGYTF; DNA: TGTGCCAGCAGCCCCGTCGGGATTAATTCAAACTATGGCTACACCTTC
D: NA; V: TRBV12-3/TRBV12-4; size: NA; J: TRBJ2-2; CDR3: CASSPQVGHAGELFF; DNA: TGTGCCAGCAGCCCCCAGGTGGGGCACGCCGGGGAGCTGTTTTTT
D: NA; V: TRBV9; size: NA; J: TRBJ1-2; CDR3: CASSVGQGSIPYGYTF; DNA: TGTGCCAGCAGCGTAGGGCAGGGGAGTATCCCTTATGGCTACACCTTC
D: TRBD1; V: TRBV7-2; size: NA; J: TRBJ2-2; CDR3: CASSPWTGEAGELFF; DNA: TGTGCCAGCAGCCCCTGGACAGGGGAGGCCGGGGAGCTGTTTTTT
D: TRBD2; V: TRBV7-3; size: NA; J: TRBJ2-3; CDR3: CASSLTPPLTSGGEDTQYF; DNA: TGTGCCAGCAGCTTAACACCACCCTTGACTAGCGGGGGAGAGGATACGCAGTATTTT
D: NA; V: TRBV7-9; size: few; J: TRBJ1-1; CDR3: CASSIVGERSEAFF; DNA: TGTGCCAGCAGCATTGTCGGGGAAAGGAGTGAAGCTTTCTTT
D: NA; V: TRBV12-3/TRBV12-4; size: NA; J: TRBJ2-1; CDR3: CATSWGAYNEQFF; DNA: TGTGCCACCAGTTGGGGGGCCTACAATGAGCAGTTCTTC
D: NA; V: TRBV30; size: few; J: TRBJ2-1; CDR3: CAWRPTFNEQFF; DNA: TGTGCCTGGAGGCCGACGTTCAATGAGCAGTTCTTC
D: NA; V: TRBV7-9; size: few; J: TRBJ1-1; CDR3: CASSLQFSGEGNTEAFF; DNA: TGTGCCAGCAGCTTACAATTCTCAGGGGAAGGAAACACTGAAGCTTTCTTT
D: NA; V: TRBV5-1; size: many; J: TRBJ2-3; CDR3: CASSLSGGSTDTQYF; DNA: TGCGCCAGCAGTCTTTCCGGCGGGAGCACAGATACGCAGTATTTT
D: TRBD2; V: TRBV20-1; size: few; J: TRBJ2-1; CDR3: CSARVPAGSSYNEQFF; DNA: TGCAGTGCTAGAGTCCCAGCGGGATCATCCTACAATGAGCAGTTCTTC
D: TRBD1; V: TRBV20-1; size: few; J: TRBJ1-5; CDR3: CSARTGTALSNQPQHF; DNA: TGCAGTGCTAGAACTGGGACAGCCCTTAGCAATCAGCCCCAGCATTTT